What follows are 28 T cell receptor beta chains derived from one specimen sequenced in a study of shared clonotypes between healthy human individuals. Sequencing was performed with immunoSEQ multiplex PCR; in TCRdb, only in-frame clones are kept and a portion is missing. The table records some 2,400,000 clones, approximately 96% of them present only once. Sample: naive CD4+ T cells sorted from blood. Regarding subset: CD45RA+ positively selected. Receptors originate from a young man in good health.

The V and J genes are TRBV19 and TRBJ1-1; a weak D match, TRBD1 (5 bases). Germline assignment: CDR1 LNHDA and CDR2 SQIVND (reference sequence). Trimming took 0 bases from V and 3 from J, leaving 8 bases between them. This CDR3 has 14 residues. The CDR3 sequence is CASSIEQADTEAFF. The CDR3 coding sequence is TGTGCCAGTAGTATAGAACAGGCTGACACTGAAGCTTTCTTT.

Details on this clone: Other DNA sequences in the same sample also yield this CDR3. The chain recombines TRBV4-1 with TRBJ1-1; D unclear. With 1 base removed from V and 3 bases from J, the gap between germline ends came to 3 bases. CDR3 size: 12 residues. Germline loops: CDR1 MGHRA, CDR2 YSYEKL. The CDR3 region is CASSQGDTEAFF. As DNA, the CDR3 is TGCGCCAGCAGCCAAGGGGACACTGAAGCTTTCTTT.

On this clone: Different DNA sequences within this sample yield the same CDR3. V usage is TRBV18 and J usage is TRBJ1-1; TRBD1 aligns across 7 bases. Losses at the gene ends were 2 bases for V and 3 bases for J; bases not matched to a gene: 0. Germline CDR1 and CDR2: KGHSH and LQKENI. There are 13 residues in the CDR3. The CDR3 protein is CASSPDRDTEAFF. The CDR3 DNA sequence: TGTGCCAGCTCACCAGACAGGGACACTGAAGCTTTCTTT.

The V call is TRBV30, the J call TRBJ2-7; 9 bases fit TRBD2. This CDR3 is built from 13 residues. Germline V gene data show CDR1 as GTSNPN and CDR2 as SVGIG (reference sequence). The CDR3 DNA reads as TGTGCATCGAGGCGCGGGGGGGCAAGGGAGCAGTACTTC. Its translation: CASRRGGAREQYF.

The chain carries TRBV27 and TRBJ1-1; TRBD1 might be the D (5 bases). The CDR3 length is 14 residues. Germline assignment: CDR1 MNHEY and CDR2 SMNVEV (reference sequence). V gave up 3 bases and J gave up 4 bases, with 12 bases separating them. The DNA for the CDR3 is TGTGCCAGCAGTTTTGGGGGGTCCGGCACTGAAGCTTTCTTT. Protein product: CASSFGGSGTEAFF.

This chain links TRBV10-2 with TRBJ1-6; 9 bases fit TRBD1. The J segment lost 14 bases and the V segment lost 4 bases, leaving 12 bases of the junction unmatched. The CDR3 extends over 15 amino acids. Germline CDR1 reads WSHSY; CDR2 reads SAAADI. The CDR3: CASSGDRAAGSTLHF. Written as DNA, the CDR3 is TGCGCCAGCAGTGGGGACAGGGCCGCGGGTTCGACCCTCCACTTT.

With regard to this clone: One end of the junction is discordant with germline, which a read error may explain. This rearrangement joins TRBV4-1 to TRBJ2-7, with a tentative D call TRBD1 (6 bases). CDR3 length: 16 residues. Germline assignment: CDR1 MGHRA and CDR2 YSYEKL. The CDR3: CASSQGIGGNSYEQYF. The CDR3 nucleotides read TGCGCCAGCAGTCAAGGTATAGGGGGAAATTCCTACGAGCAGTACTTC.

The chain couples TRBV6-1 to TRBJ2-1; 13 nucleotides agree with TRBD2. Unmatched junction bases numbered 6, after V lost 4 bases and J lost 6 bases. The CDR3 contains 16 residues. Germline lookup yields CDR1 MNHNS and CDR2 SASEGT. CDR3: CASSVRRTSGSNEQFF. CDR3 bases: TGTGCCAGCAGTGTGCGCAGGACTAGCGGGAGCAATGAGCAGTTCTTC.

The rearrangement uses TRBV18 and TRBJ2-7; D remains ambiguous. Germline values: CDR1 KGHSH, CDR2 LQKENI. V lost 3 bases to trimming and J lost 0 bases, with 12 bases between them. The CDR3 is made up of 15 amino acids. The CDR3, as DNA: TGTGCCAGCTCACCCCGACATATCAGCTCCTACGAGCAGTACTTC. Its protein is CASSPRHISSYEQYF.

V and J are TRBV28 and TRBJ1-1; D unclear. Per the germline V gene, CDR1 is MDHEN and CDR2 is SYDVKM. The V gene lost 3 bases and the J gene lost 1 base, with 12 bases spanning the gap. The CDR3 extends over 15 amino acids. The CDR3 spells CASSLSAQSNTEAFF. The DNA for the CDR3 is TGTGCCAGCAGTTTGTCGGCCCAATCGAACACTGAAGCTTTCTTT.

The chain couples TRBV5-1 to TRBJ1-4; 10 bases match TRBD1. V lost 0 bases and J lost 5; bases outside the gene matches: 4. Germline loops: CDR1 SGHRS, CDR2 YFSETQ. CDR3 length: 16 residues. The CDR3 DNA follows: TGCGCCAGCAGCTTGGCTGCGGGACAGGGGAATGAAAAACTGTTTTTT. It translates to CASSLAAGQGNEKLFF. Drawing the rest from reference TRBV5-1 and TRBJ1-4, the complete variable domain is KAGVTQTPRYLIKTRGQQVTLSCSPISGHRSVSWYQQTPGQGLQFLFEYFSETQRNKGNFPGRFSGRQFSNSRSEMNVSTLELGDSALYLCASSLAAGQGNEKLFFGSGTQLSVL.

This clone was picked up one time. CDR3 DNA sequence: TGTGCCATCAGTGGCGGTTTAGCGGACTTGGATGAGCAGTTCTTC. It is translated as CAISGGLADLDEQFF. The V and J genes are TRBV10-3 and TRBJ2-1; a possible D gene is TRBD2 (6 bases). The length of the CDR3 is 15 residues. Germline V gives CDR1 ENHRY, CDR2 SYGVKD. V was pared by 4 bases and J by 8 bases, with 18 bases between.

The chain uses TRBV10-3 and TRBJ2-2, with 7 bases identical to TRBD2. This CDR3 spans 16 amino acids. The V gene's germline CDR1 is ENHRY and CDR2 SYGVKD. The V gene end was trimmed by 3 bases and the J gene end by 6 bases; junction bases not matched to a gene: 10. The DNA of the CDR3 is TGTGCCATCAGTGACCCCACTCGGGGAGGGGCCGGGGAGCTGTTTTTT. Amino acid sequence: CAISDPTRGGAGELFF.

The chain uses TRBV6-6 and TRBJ1-1, with D possibly matching TRBD1 (5 bases). This CDR3 has 15 residues. In germline, CDR1 is MNHNY, CDR2 SVGAGI (reference sequence). Trimming removed 8 bases from V and 1 base from J, with 17 bases in between. CDR3: CASAGRADTNTEAFF. The DNA of the CDR3 is TGTGCCAGCGCCGGCAGGGCAGATACGAACACTGAAGCTTTCTTT.

The chain joins TRBV4-3 to TRBJ1-2; D possibly corresponds to TRBD1 (6 bases). The CDR3 spans 15 residues. The V gene's germline CDR1 is LGHNA and CDR2 YSLEER. The V end lost 0 bases, the J end lost 2 bases, and 10 bases lay between the germline ends. CDR3 sequence (DNA): TGCGCCAGCAGCCAAGAGGGGGCAGGGAACTATGGCTACACCTTC. Its translation is CASSQEGAGNYGYTF.

The gene calls are TRBV27 and TRBJ1-3, with D unresolved. CDR3 size: 11 residues. The germline V and J ends were trimmed by 2 bases and 7 bases, with 3 bases remaining between them. Germline V gives CDR1 MNHEY, CDR2 SMNVEV (reference sequence). The DNA of the CDR3 is TGTGCCAGCAGTTTAAGCAACACCATATATTTT. This encodes CASSLSNTIYF.

The chain combines TRBV7-9 with TRBJ1-2; D unresolved. The CDR3 contains 13 residues. With 5 bases removed from V and 8 bases from J, the gap between germline ends came to 15 bases. CDR1 is SEHNR, CDR2 FQNEAQ, per germline (reference sequence). CDR3 amino acids: CASSLGTTGGYTF. In DNA form, the CDR3 reads TGTGCCAGCAGCCTCGGAACAACGGGGGGCTACACCTTC.

The genes are TRBV5-4 and TRBJ2-7; D gene uncertain. Germline lookup yields CDR1 SGHNT and CDR2 YYREEE (reference sequence). Between the trimmed V and J ends, which lost 1 base and 5 bases, there was a span of 19 bases. The CDR3 sequence is 16 residues long. This CDR3 reads CASSLNYPGRSHEQYF. As DNA, the CDR3 is TGTGCCAGCAGCTTGAACTACCCCGGAAGGTCCCACGAGCAGTACTTC.

This clone was seen only once. The rearrangement uses TRBV5-1 and TRBJ1-2; 9 bases are shared with TRBD1. The germline gives CDR1 SGHRS, CDR2 YFSETQ. The CDR3 spans 14 residues. Trimming cost V 3 bases and J 4 bases; bases outside gene matches: 4. CDR3 sequence reads: CASSSTGGFYGYTF. The DNA of the CDR3 is TGCGCCAGCAGCTCTACAGGGGGCTTCTATGGCTACACCTTC.

For this clone: At one of its ends the junction is not consistent with the germline gene, which may arise from a read error. In nucleotides, the CDR3 is TGTGCCTGCAGGGGATCCGGAAACACCATATATTTT. Amino acid sequence: CACRGSGNTIYF. The chain recombines TRBV11-2 with TRBJ1-3, with a tentative D call TRBD1 (6 bases). In germline, CDR1 is SGHAT, CDR2 FQNNGV. This CDR3 contains 12 residues.

V is TRBV30 and J is TRBJ2-7, with no clear D. V was shortened by 1 base and J by 11 bases, with 15 bases between the two germline ends. In germline, CDR1 is GTSNPN, CDR2 SVGIG (reference sequence). The length of the CDR3 is 12 residues. The CDR3 DNA reads TGTGCCTGGAGTGAAGGACCCGGCAGAGAGTACTTC. Translating it yields CAWSEGPGREYF.

This chain links TRBV10-1 with TRBJ2-7, with D maybe TRBD2 (6 bases). The CDR3 runs to 13 residues. V was clipped by 6 bases and J by 3 bases, with 12 bases between them. Germline loops: CDR1 WNHNN, CDR2 SYGVQD (reference sequence). For the CDR3, the DNA is TGCGCCAGCAGAGAGGCCGGGGGCTACGAGCAGTACTTC. As protein: CASREAGGYEQYF.

This rearrangement joins TRBV27 to TRBJ1-6, with TRBD1 matching over 8 bases. The CDR3 is 13 residues long. In germline, CDR1 is MNHEY, CDR2 SMNVEV (reference sequence). The trim removed 6 bases at V and 9 bases at J, leaving 4 bases unmatched. CDR3: CASSRTGSSPLHF. The CDR3 coding sequence is TGTGCCAGCAGCAGGACAGGGAGTTCACCCCTCCACTTT.

The CDR3 here is CASSLQGAGEKLFF. DNA for the CDR3: TGTGCCAGCAGTCTACAGGGGGCAGGCGAAAAACTGTTTTTT. The chain carries TRBV7-9 and TRBJ1-4, with 9 nucleotides matching TRBD1. The length of the CDR3 is 14 residues. CDR1 and CDR2 from the germline V gene are SEHNR and FQNEAQ (reference sequence). Unmatched junction bases numbered 7, after V lost 6 bases and J lost 8 bases.

V and J are TRBV19 and TRBJ2-2, with 12 nucleotides matching TRBD2. The trim removed 7 bases at V and 6 bases at J, leaving 9 bases unmatched. CDR1 LNHDA and CDR2 SQIVND come from the germline V gene (reference sequence). CDR3 length: 16 residues. CDR3 DNA sequence: TGTGCCAGTAACCCGACTAGCGGGAGTATCTCCGGGGAGCTGTTTTTT. Translating gives CASNPTSGSISGELFF. Using reference TRBV19 and TRBJ2-2 for the parts outside the CDR3, the full variable domain is DGGITQSPKYLFRKEGQNVTLSCEQNLNHDAMYWYRQDPGQGLRLIYYSQIVNDFQKGDIAEGYSVSREKKESFPLTVTSAQKNPTAFYLCASNPTSGSISGELFFGEGSRLTVL.

The rearrangement uses TRBV27 and TRBJ2-7; tentative D call: TRBD1 (5 bases). CDR1 is MNHEY and CDR2 is SMNVEV in the germline V gene (reference sequence). CDR3 length equals 15 residues. V lost 5 bases and J 4 bases, leaving 18 bases between the germline ends. The DNA for the CDR3 is TGTGCCAGCAGTCCCTTGGGTCAGGGCTATTACGAGCAGTACTTC. Amino acid sequence: CASSPLGQGYYEQYF.

This clone was picked up one time. The chain employs TRBV30 and TRBJ2-5; no clear D gene. Germline values: CDR1 GTSNPN, CDR2 SVGIG (reference sequence). The CDR3 has 12 amino acids. V lost 5 bases and J lost 1, with 8 bases in between. The CDR3 reads CAWGRFQETQYF. The CDR3, as DNA: TGTGCCTGGGGCAGGTTCCAAGAGACCCAGTACTTC. The whole variable domain, filled in from reference TRBV30 and TRBJ2-5, reads SQTIHQWPATLVQPVGSPLSLECTVEGTSNPNLYWYRQAAGRGLQLLFYSVGIGQISSEVPQNLSASRPQDRQFILSSKKLLLSDSGFYLCAWGRFQETQYFGPGTRLLVL.

The J gene is TRBJ2-1, the V gene TRBV4-3, with 7 bases lining up with TRBD2. V trimming: 1 base; J trimming: 9 bases; junction bases outside the gene matches: 3. The CDR3 has 13 amino acids. Germline CDR1 LGHNA, CDR2 YSLEER. In DNA, the CDR3 is TGCGCCAGCAGCCAAGGCGGGACTACTGAGCAGTTCTTC. Translating gives CASSQGGTTEQFF.